This T cell receptor (beta chain) was found in a study of beta chain features in type 1 diabetes. Overall study findings and caveats: When Type 1 diabetes patients were examined, their TCRB CDR3s proved moderately but significantly shorter in all four CD4+ subsets.

Reverse transcription of all isolated RNA meant that expressed TCRB transcripts were sequenced. The assay was immunoSEQ multiplex PCR, and TCRdb's table has in-frame clones only and misses some. The sample lists about 270,000 clones; 14% were seen once. CDR3 size: 13 residues. From germline, CDR1 is GTSNPN and CDR2 SVGIG (reference sequence). V was pared by 6 bases and J by 0 bases, with 2 bases of the junction left unmatched. The sample holds a few counts of this clone. No antigen is known for it. Sequencing was done on a sample of naive CD4+ T cells from blood. The receptor comes from a young man with type 1 diabetes. This chain uses TRBV30 with TRBJ1-1; 9 bases line up with TRBD1. The DNA of the CDR3 is TGTGCCTGTGGACAGGGGATGAACACTGAAGCTTTCTTT. It translates to CACGQGMNTEAFF.